The rows below give T cell receptor beta chains drawn from one sample of a study of T cell repertoires in cytomegalovirus infection. TCRdb called the reads again in MiXCR, with one record for every CDR3 protein. The sample lists some 77,000 distinct CDR3 sequences; 3.5% to 4.5% were seen once. The sequencing sample was made of PBMCs. The receptors shown here come from a human donor in good health (CMV status not recorded). Some clones in this sample may be carry-over from other donors' samples. Both conserved end residues are part of each CDR3. A D gene is named only where the DNA matches it firmly. A clone size is listed for some rows: how often the clone was seen (once, few, many), or a class if it is expanded.

>TRBV7-2|TRBD1|TRBJ2-1|many
CASSLAGQAQFF
TGTGCCAGCAGCTTAGCGGGACAGGCCCAGTTCTTC
>TRBV7-2|-|TRBJ1-1|many
CASSLKGLNTEAFF
TGTGCCAGCAGCTTAAAGGGGCTGAACACTGAAGCTTTCTTT
>TRBV7-2|-|TRBJ1-6|-
CASSSLELSPLHF
TGTGCCAGCAGCTCCTTAGAGTTGTCACCCCTCCACTTC
>TRBV18|-|TRBJ1-2|many
CASSPSGFNGYTF
TGTGCCAGCTCACCGTCGGGTTTTAATGGCTACACCTTC
>TRBV6-1|TRBD1|TRBJ2-5|many
CASSTLKGAPETQYF
TGTGCCAGCAGTACACTAAAGGGGGCACCAGAGACCCAGTACTTC
>TRBV7-2|-|TRBJ2-7|many
CASSLADGSYEQYF
TGTGCCAGCAGCTTAGCGGACGGTTCCTACGAGCAGTACTTC
>TRBV4-3|-|TRBJ1-1|many
CASSQDLIGTEAFF
TGCGCCAGCAGCCAAGATTTGATAGGCACTGAAGCTTTCTTT
>TRBV20-1|TRBD2|TRBJ2-5|many
CSASLAGARETQYF
TGCAGTGCTAGCCTAGCGGGGGCGCGAGAGACCCAGTACTTC
>TRBV29-1|-|TRBJ2-5|many
CSVGLRKTETQYF
TGCAGCGTTGGGCTCCGAAAAACTGAGACCCAGTACTTC
>TRBV7-2|TRBD2|TRBJ2-1|many
CASSRGTSGGSTLNEQFF
TGTGCCAGCAGCCGGGGGACTAGCGGGGGTAGTACTCTTAATGAGCAGTTCTTC
>TRBV7-2|-|TRBJ2-2|few
CASSLVEGGTGELFF
TGTGCCAGCAGCTTAGTCGAAGGGGGGACCGGGGAGCTGTTTTTT
>TRBV7-9|-|TRBJ2-7|many
CASSHGRIYEQYF
TGTGCCAGCAGCCACGGACGGATCTACGAGCAGTACTTC
>TRBV7-9|-|TRBJ2-7|many
CASRRTTDSYEQYF
TGTGCCAGCAGGCGGACAACAGACAGCTACGAGCAGTACTTC
>TRBV27|TRBD1|TRBJ1-6|many
CASSFGPGGAYNSPLHF
TGTGCCAGCAGTTTCGGCCCAGGGGGCGCCTATAATTCACCCCTCCACTTT
>TRBV11-3|TRBD1|TRBJ2-5|many
CASSLVAGGEQETQYF
TGTGCCAGCAGCTTAGTGGCAGGGGGCGAGCAAGAGACCCAGTACTTC
>TRBV7-2|-|TRBJ2-5|many
CASSLMGLETQYF
TGTGCCAGCAGCTTAATGGGGTTAGAGACCCAGTACTTC
>TRBV15|-|TRBJ1-2|many
CATRPGGDPYGYTF
TGTGCCACACGGCCGGGGGGAGATCCCTATGGCTACACCTTC
>TRBV6-5|TRBD2|TRBJ2-3|many
CASSYSASGGTDTQYF
TGTGCCAGCAGTTACTCGGCTAGCGGGGGCACAGATACGCAGTATTTT
>TRBV6-2/TRBV6-3|-|TRBJ1-5|many
CASADRYSNQPQHF
TGTGCCAGCGCGGACAGATATAGCAATCAGCCCCAGCATTTT
>TRBV19|TRBD1|TRBJ2-7|many
CASMAGTGSYEQYF
TGTGCCAGTATGGCTGGGACAGGCTCCTACGAGCAGTACTTC
>TRBV20-1|-|TRBJ1-5|many
CSARDPMKGSNQPQHF
TGCAGTGCTAGAGACCCAATGAAGGGAAGCAATCAGCCCCAGCATTTT
>TRBV12-3/TRBV12-4|TRBD1|TRBJ1-1|many
CASSSQQGVRTEAFF
TGTGCCAGCAGTAGTCAACAGGGGGTGAGGACTGAAGCTTTCTTT
>TRBV5-4|TRBD2|TRBJ2-3|many
CASSLGFSGDLRDTQYF
TGTGCCAGCAGCTTAGGGTTTAGCGGGGACCTCAGGGATACGCAGTATTTT
>TRBV5-4|-|TRBJ2-5|many
CASSGAGKEETQYF
TGTGCCAGCAGCGGCGCAGGGAAGGAAGAGACCCAGTACTTC
>TRBV12-3/TRBV12-4|TRBD1|TRBJ1-4|many
CASRTGQGLEKLFF
TGTGCCAGCAGAACGGGACAGGGACTTGAAAAACTGTTTTTT
>TRBV12-5|-|TRBJ2-6|many
CASGLSGANVLTF
TGTGCTAGTGGACTCTCTGGGGCCAACGTCCTGACTTTC
>TRBV6-6|-|TRBJ1-2|many
CASSYLDQRGLGYGYTF
TGTGCCAGCAGTTACCTCGATCAAAGGGGGTTAGGCTATGGCTACACCTTC
>TRBV19|-|TRBJ1-2|many
CASSSTVNYGYTF
TGTGCCAGTTCTTCGACAGTTAACTATGGCTACACCTTC
>TRBV18|-|TRBJ1-1|many
CASSPIGGALMNTEAFF
TGTGCCAGCTCACCCATCGGGGGCGCTTTGATGAACACTGAAGCTTTCTTT
>TRBV20-1|-|TRBJ1-1|many
CSANRDRTEAFF
TGCAGTGCTAACAGGGATCGCACTGAAGCTTTCTTT
>TRBV4-3|-|TRBJ1-1|many
CASSQDFLANTEAFF
TGCGCCAGCAGCCAAGATTTTTTGGCGAACACTGAAGCTTTCTTT
>TRBV7-6|TRBD1|TRBJ1-6|many
CASSLRLTGQGNSPLHF
TGTGCCAGCAGCTTACGGCTTACGGGACAGGGCAATTCACCCCTCCACTTT
>TRBV7-6|-|TRBJ2-3|many
CASSLVGGQLSTDTQYF
TGTGCCAGCAGCTTAGTGGGTGGACAGTTAAGCACAGATACGCAGTATTTT
>TRBV7-2|-|TRBJ1-2|many
CASSLAKALHGYTF
TGTGCCAGCAGCTTAGCGAAGGCCCTACACGGCTACACCTTC
>TRBV29-1|-|TRBJ1-1|many
CSVPGVNTEAFF
TGCAGCGTTCCCGGGGTAAACACTGAAGCTTTCTTT